The 10 T cell receptor beta chains below come from one sample, sequenced in a study of shared clonotypes between healthy human individuals. Naive-designated CD8 cells lacked CD45RO, were positively enriched for CCR7, and omitted terminally differentiated effector memory CD45RA+ cells. The repertoire was sequenced with immunoSEQ multiplex PCR; TCRdb's copy has only in-frame clones and lacks some. Counted here are millions of clones, around 96% occurring once; the ten biggest clones make up roughly 1%. Sequenced: naive CD8+ T cells sorted from blood. The receptor source for this set is a man between 18 and 29 years old in good health.

As regards this clone: Other DNA sequences in this sample translate to the same CDR3. V is TRBV4-1 and J is TRBJ2-7; 7 nucleotides match TRBD2. Germline V CDR1 and CDR2: MGHRA, YSYEKL. This CDR3 has 16 residues. The junction had 10 bases not matched to a gene; V was cut back by 3 bases and J by 2 bases. Written as DNA, the CDR3 is TGCGCCAGCAGCCACCTGTCGGCTAGCGGTACCTACGAGCAGTACTTC. It codes for CASSHLSASGTYEQYF.

This clone has only one observation. The chain carries TRBV11-2 and TRBJ1-4; weak D call: TRBD1 (5 bases). Germline CDR1 reads SGHAT; CDR2 reads FQNNGV. This CDR3 comprises 14 residues. V gave up 3 bases and J gave up 5 bases, with 10 bases separating them. CDR3 amino acids: CASSFRQGNEKLFF. DNA of the CDR3: TGTGCCAGCAGCTTCAGGCAGGGAAATGAAAAACTGTTTTTT.

This clone occurred once. The rearrangement joins TRBV30 to TRBJ2-1; 10 bases are shared with TRBD2. The CDR3 has 14 amino acids. The V segment lost 0 bases and the J segment 7 bases; nucleotides outside the gene matches: 3. CDR1 and CDR2 from the germline V gene are GTSNPN and SVGIG (reference sequence). The chain's CDR3 is CAWSVASGGNEQFF. CDR3 nucleotides: TGTGCCTGGAGTGTCGCTAGCGGGGGTAATGAGCAGTTCTTC.

V usage is TRBV27 and J usage is TRBJ2-7; D is unresolved. V shed 6 bases and J shed 3 bases, with 15 bases lying between them. The CDR3 sequence is 14 residues long. The V gene's germline CDR1 is MNHEY and CDR2 SMNVEV (reference sequence). CDR3 sequence: CASSPVFGVYEQYF. The CDR3 DNA follows: TGTGCCAGCAGCCCAGTTTTTGGCGTCTACGAGCAGTACTTC.

This chain connects TRBV5-6 to TRBJ2-3; 8 positions match TRBD1. Germline V CDR1 and CDR2: SGHDT, YYEEEE. This CDR3 has 16 residues. Trimming cost V 7 bases and J 5 bases; bases outside gene matches: 15. DNA for the CDR3: TGTGCCAGCTCTTTTCGGACAGGGATCCCAGGAGATACGCAGTATTTT. It specifies CASSFRTGIPGDTQYF. The variable domain in full, with the rest retrieved from reference TRBV5-6 and TRBJ2-3, is DAGVTQSPTHLIKTRGQQVTLRCSPKSGHDTVSWYQQALGQGPQFIFQYYEEEERQRGNFPDRFSGHQFPNYSSELNVNALLLGDSALYLCASSFRTGIPGDTQYFGPGTRLTVL.

The chain has TRBV7-2 and TRBJ2-1; the D is unclear. This CDR3 spans 15 amino acids. Trimming removed 1 base at V and 2 bases at J, with 9 bases between. The germline CDR1 and CDR2 sequences are SGHTA and FQGNSA. CDR3 loop: CASSLETIPYNEQFF. The CDR3 region has the DNA TGTGCCAGCAGCTTAGAAACTATCCCCTACAATGAGCAGTTCTTC.

The V gene is TRBV19, the J gene TRBJ1-1; no definite D call. The V end lost 3 bases, the J end lost 11 bases, and 13 bases lay between the germline ends. CDR1 is LNHDA and CDR2 is SQIVND in the germline V gene (reference sequence). This CDR3 contains 12 residues. Here the CDR3 DNA reads TGTGCCAGTAGTATCCGGTCCCAAGGGGCTTTCTTT. Its protein is CASSIRSQGAFF.

The gene calls are TRBV7-9 and TRBJ2-7; possibly TRBD1 for D (6 bases). Germline lookup yields CDR1 SEHNR and CDR2 FQNEAQ (reference sequence). Trimming shortened V by 3 bases and J by 3 bases, and 15 bases separated the two germline ends. CDR3 length: 15 amino acids. The CDR3 region has the DNA TGTGCCAGCAGCTTTTCAGGGGCCTCGGGCTACGAGCAGTACTTC. Translating it yields CASSFSGASGYEQYF.

The chain's CDR3 is CASSREASGRATDTQYF. CDR3 bases: TGTGCCAGCAGCCGAGAAGCTAGCGGGAGGGCGACAGATACGCAGTATTTT. The V call is TRBV7-9, the J call TRBJ2-3; 12 nucleotides match TRBD2. CDR1 and CDR2 (germline): SEHNR, FQNEAQ (reference sequence). V was pared by 5 bases and J by 3 bases, with 9 bases of the junction left unmatched. This CDR3 contains 17 residues.

This clone was seen a single time. This chain links TRBV12-5 with TRBJ2-1; D uncertain. The CDR3 is 11 amino acids. CDR1 and CDR2 (germline): LGHNT, FRNRAP. Trimming left V 3 bases short and J 6 bases short, with 3 bases between. The CDR3 nucleotides read TGTGCTAGTGGTTTCGGCAATGAGCAGTTCTTC. Its protein product is CASGFGNEQFF.